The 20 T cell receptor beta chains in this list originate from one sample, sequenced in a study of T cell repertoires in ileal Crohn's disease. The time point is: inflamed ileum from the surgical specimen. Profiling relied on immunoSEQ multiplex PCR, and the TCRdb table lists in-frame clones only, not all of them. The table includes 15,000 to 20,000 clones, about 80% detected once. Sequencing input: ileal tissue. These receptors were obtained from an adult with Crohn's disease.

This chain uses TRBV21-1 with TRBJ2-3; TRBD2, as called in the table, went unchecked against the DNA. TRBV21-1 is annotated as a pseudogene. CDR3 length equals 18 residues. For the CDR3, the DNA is TGTGCCAGCAGCAACGTCCTTGCGCGGGAGGGAGACACAGATACGCAGTATTTT. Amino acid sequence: CASSNVLAREGDTDTQYF.

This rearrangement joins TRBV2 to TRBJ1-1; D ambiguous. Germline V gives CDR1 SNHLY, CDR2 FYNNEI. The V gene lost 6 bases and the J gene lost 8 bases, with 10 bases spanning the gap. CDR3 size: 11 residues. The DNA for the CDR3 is TGTGCCAGCAGCGCGACTCGCGAAGCTTTCTTT. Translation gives CASSATREAFF.

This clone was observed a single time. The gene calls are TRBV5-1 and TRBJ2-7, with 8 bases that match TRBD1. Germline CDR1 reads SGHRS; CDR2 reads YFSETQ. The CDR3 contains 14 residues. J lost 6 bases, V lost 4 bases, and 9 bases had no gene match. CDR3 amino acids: CASSPLDREGEQYF. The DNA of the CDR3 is TGCGCCAGCAGCCCTTTGGACAGGGAAGGCGAGCAGTACTTC.

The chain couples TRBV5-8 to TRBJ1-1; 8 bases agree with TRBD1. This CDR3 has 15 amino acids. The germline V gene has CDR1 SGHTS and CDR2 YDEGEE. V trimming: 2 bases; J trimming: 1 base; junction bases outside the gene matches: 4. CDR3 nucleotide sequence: TGTGCCAGCAGCTTTACTGGACAGGGGAACACTGAAGCTTTCTTT. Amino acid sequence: CASSFTGQGNTEAFF.

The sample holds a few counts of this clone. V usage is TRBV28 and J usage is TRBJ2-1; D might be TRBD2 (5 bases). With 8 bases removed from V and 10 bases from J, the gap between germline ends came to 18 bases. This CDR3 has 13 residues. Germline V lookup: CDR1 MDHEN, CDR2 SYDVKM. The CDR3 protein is CASGLTPTGEQFF. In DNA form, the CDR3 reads TGTGCCAGCGGCCTAACACCCACGGGGGAGCAGTTCTTC. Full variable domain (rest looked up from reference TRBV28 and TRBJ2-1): DVKVTQSSRYLVKRTGEKVFLECVQDMDHENMFWYRQDPGLGLRLIYFSYDVKMKEKGDIPEGYSVSREKKERFSLILESASTNQTSMYLCASGLTPTGEQFFGPGTRLTVL.

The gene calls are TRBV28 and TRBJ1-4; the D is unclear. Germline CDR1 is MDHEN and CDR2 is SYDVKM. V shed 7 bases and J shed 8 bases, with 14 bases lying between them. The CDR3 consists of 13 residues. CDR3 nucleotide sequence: TGTGCCAGCACTCTTGGGCGAACCGAAAAACTGTTTTTT. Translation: CASTLGRTEKLFF.

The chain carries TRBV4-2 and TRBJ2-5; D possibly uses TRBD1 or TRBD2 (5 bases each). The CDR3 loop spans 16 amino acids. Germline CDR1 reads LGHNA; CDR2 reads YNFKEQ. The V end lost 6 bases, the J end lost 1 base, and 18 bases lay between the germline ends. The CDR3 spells CASSPTSWDGQETQYF. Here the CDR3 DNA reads TGTGCCAGCAGTCCTACCTCCTGGGACGGCCAAGAGACCCAGTACTTC.

The CDR3 loop reads CASSQDGSHSGNTIYF. CDR3 in DNA: TGTGCCAGCAGCCAAGACGGTTCTCACTCTGGAAACACCATATATTTT. This rearrangement joins TRBV4-2 to TRBJ1-3; no definite D call. The CDR3 extends over 16 amino acids. The germline V and J ends were trimmed by 0 bases and 0 bases, with 9 bases remaining between them. Germline assignment: CDR1 LGHNA and CDR2 YNFKEQ.

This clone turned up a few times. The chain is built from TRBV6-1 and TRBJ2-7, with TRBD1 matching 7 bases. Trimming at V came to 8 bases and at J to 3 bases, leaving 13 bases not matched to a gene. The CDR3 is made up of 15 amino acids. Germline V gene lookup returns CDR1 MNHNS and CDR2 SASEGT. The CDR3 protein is CASRLQWTGDYEQYF. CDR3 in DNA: TGTGCCAGCCGACTCCAATGGACAGGCGACTACGAGCAGTACTTC.

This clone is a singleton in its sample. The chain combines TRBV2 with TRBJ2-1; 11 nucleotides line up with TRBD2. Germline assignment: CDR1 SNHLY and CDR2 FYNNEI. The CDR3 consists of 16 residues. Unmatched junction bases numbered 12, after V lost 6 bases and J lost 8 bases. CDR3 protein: CASRAQVAGGRDEQFF. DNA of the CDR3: TGTGCCAGCAGGGCGCAGGTAGCGGGAGGGAGGGATGAGCAGTTCTTC.

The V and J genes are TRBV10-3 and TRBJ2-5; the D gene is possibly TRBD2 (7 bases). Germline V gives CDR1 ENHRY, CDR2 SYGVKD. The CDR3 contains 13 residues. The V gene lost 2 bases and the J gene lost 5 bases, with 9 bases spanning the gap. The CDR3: CAISETGGETQYF. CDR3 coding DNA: TGTGCCATCAGTGAGACGGGGGGCGAGACCCAGTACTTC.

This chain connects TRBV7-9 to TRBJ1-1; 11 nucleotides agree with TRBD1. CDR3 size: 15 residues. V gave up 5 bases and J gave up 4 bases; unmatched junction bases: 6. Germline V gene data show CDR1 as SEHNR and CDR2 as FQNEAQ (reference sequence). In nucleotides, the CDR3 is TGTGCCAGCAGCCCGGACAGGGGGCAGGGCACTGAAGCTTTCTTT. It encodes CASSPDRGQGTEAFF.

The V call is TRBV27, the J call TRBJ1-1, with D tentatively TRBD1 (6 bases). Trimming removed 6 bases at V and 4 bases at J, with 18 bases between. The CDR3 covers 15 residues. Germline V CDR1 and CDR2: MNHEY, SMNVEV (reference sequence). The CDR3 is CASSWAGGAFTEAFF. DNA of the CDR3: TGTGCCAGCAGCTGGGCGGGGGGGGCGTTCACTGAAGCTTTCTTT.

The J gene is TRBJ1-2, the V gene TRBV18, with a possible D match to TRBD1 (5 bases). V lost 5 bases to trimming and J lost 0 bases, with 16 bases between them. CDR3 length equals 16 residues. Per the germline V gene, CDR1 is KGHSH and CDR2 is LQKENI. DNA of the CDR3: TGTGCCAGCTCAGTGCAGGGCCCCAGCCCTAACTATGGCTACACCTTC. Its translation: CASSVQGPSPNYGYTF.

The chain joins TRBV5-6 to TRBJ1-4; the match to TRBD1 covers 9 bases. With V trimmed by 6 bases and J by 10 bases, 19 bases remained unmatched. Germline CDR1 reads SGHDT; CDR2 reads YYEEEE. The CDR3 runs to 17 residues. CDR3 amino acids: CASNFKASGTGRGKLFF. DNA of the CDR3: TGTGCCAGCAACTTTAAAGCTTCCGGGACAGGGAGGGGAAAACTGTTTTTT. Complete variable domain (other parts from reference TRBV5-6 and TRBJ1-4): DAGVTQSPTHLIKTRGQQVTLRCSPKSGHDTVSWYQQALGQGPQFIFQYYEEEERQRGNFPDRFSGHQFPNYSSELNVNALLLGDSALYLCASNFKASGTGRGKLFFGSGTQLSVL.

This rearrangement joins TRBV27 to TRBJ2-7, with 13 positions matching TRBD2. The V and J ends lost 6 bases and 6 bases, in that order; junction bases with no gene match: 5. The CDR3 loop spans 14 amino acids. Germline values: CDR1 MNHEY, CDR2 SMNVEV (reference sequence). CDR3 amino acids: CASSRTSGSREQYF. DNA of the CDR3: TGTGCCAGCAGCCGGACTAGCGGGAGTCGCGAGCAGTACTTC.

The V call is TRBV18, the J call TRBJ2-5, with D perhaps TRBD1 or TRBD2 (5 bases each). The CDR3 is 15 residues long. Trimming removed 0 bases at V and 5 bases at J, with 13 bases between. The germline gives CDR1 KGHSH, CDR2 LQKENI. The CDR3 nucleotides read TGTGCCAGCTCACCACCGGTTGGGGGAGCGGAGACCCAGTACTTC. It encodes CASSPPVGGAETQYF.

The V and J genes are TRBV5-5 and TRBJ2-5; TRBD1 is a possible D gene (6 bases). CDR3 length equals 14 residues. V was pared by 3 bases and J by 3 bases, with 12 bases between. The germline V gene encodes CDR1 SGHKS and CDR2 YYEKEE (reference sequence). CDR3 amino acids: CASSYVQGKETQYF. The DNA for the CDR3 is TGTGCCAGCAGCTATGTACAGGGTAAAGAGACCCAGTACTTC.

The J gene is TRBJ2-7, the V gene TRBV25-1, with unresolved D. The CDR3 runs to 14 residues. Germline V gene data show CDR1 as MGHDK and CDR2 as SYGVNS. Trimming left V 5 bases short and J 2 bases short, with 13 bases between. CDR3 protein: CASSSAGRPYEQYF. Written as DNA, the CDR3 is TGTGCCAGCAGTTCGGCAGGAAGACCCTACGAGCAGTACTTC.

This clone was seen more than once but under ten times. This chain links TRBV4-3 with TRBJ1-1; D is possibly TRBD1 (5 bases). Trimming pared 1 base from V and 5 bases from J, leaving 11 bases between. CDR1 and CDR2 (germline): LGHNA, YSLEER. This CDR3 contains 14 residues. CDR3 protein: CASSQGTRGTEAFF. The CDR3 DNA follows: TGCGCCAGCAGCCAAGGGACACGGGGAACTGAAGCTTTCTTT.